The entry that follows covers one T cell receptor (beta chain) sequence. Antigen specificity is unknown. At one of its ends the junction is not consistent with the germline gene, which may arise from a read error. From germline, CDR1 is SGHRS and CDR2 YFSETQ. This CDR3 spans 13 amino acids. These data belong to a study of PD-1 blockade in classical Hodgkin lymphoma. Overall study results and limits: Researchers reported that CD4+ TCR diversity, though not CD8+, rose significantly by C4D1. Similar baseline diversity was found in complete responders and newly diagnosed patients.

Time point given: cycle 4 day 1 (C4D1), after less than 7 weeks of nivolumab. Relapse was seen in all patients after autologous stem cell transplantation, and brentuximab vedotin exposure was variable. Profiling relied on immunoSEQ multiplex PCR, and the TCRdb table lists in-frame clones only, not all of them. The sample carries 90,000 to 100,000 clones, 78% recorded once. The V gene is TRBV5-1, the J gene TRBJ1-2, with D possibly matching TRBD1 (5 bases). The specimen was peripheral blood mononuclear cells (PBMCs), collected before the fourth cycle of nivolumab. This clonotype originated in a human donor with classical Hodgkin lymphoma. The CDR3 nucleotides are TGTGCCAGCAGCTTGGGACTGAACTATGGCTACACCTTC. It is translated as CASSLGLNYGYTF.